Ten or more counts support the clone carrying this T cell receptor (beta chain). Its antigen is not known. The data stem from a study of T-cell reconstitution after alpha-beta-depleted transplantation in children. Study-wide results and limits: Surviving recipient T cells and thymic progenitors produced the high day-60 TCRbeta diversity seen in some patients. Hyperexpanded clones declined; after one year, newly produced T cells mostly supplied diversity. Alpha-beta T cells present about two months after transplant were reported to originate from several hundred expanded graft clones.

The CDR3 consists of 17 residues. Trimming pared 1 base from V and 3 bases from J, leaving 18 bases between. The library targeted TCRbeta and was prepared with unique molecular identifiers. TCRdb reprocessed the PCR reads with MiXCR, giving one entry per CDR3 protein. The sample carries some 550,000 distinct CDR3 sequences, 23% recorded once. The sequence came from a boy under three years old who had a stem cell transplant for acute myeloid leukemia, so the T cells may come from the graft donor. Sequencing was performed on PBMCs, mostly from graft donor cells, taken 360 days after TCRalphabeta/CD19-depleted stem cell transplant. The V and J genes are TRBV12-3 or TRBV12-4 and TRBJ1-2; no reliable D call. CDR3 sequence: CASSLVPQSPTYYGYTF. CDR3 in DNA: TGTGCCAGCAGTTTAGTGCCCCAGTCGCCCACCTACTATGGCTACACCTTC.